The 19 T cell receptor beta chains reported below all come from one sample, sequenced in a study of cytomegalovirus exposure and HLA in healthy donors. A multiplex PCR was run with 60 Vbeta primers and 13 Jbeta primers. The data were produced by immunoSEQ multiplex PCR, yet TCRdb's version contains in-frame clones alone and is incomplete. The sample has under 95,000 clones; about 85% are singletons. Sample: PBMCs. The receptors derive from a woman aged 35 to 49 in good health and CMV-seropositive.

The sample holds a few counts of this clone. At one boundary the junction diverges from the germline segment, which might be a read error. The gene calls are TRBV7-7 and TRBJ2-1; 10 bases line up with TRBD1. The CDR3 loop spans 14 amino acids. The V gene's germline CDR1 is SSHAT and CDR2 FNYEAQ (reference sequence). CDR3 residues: CASSRGTGANEQFF. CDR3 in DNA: TGTGCTAGCAGCCGAGGGACAGGGGCCAATGAGCAGTTCTTC.

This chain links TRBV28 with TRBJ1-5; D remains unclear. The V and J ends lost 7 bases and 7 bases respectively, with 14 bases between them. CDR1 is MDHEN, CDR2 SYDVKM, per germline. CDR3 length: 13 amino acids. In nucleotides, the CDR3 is TGTGCCAGCACCCTCCTTGGAGGACAGCCCCAGCATTTT. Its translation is CASTLLGGQPQHF.

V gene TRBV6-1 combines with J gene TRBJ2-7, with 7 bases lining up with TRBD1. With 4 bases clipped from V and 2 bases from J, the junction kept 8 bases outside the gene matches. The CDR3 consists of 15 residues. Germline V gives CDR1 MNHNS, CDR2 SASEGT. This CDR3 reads CASSVRDSGTYEQYF. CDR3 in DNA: TGTGCCAGCAGTGTCCGGGACAGTGGCACCTACGAGCAGTACTTC.

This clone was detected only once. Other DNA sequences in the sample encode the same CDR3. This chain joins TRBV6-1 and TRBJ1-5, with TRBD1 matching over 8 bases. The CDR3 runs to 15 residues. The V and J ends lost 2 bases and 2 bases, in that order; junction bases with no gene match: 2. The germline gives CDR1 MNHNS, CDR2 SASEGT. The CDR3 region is CASSELGQGNQPQHF. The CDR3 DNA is TGTGCCAGCAGTGAACTGGGACAGGGCAATCAGCCCCAGCATTTT.

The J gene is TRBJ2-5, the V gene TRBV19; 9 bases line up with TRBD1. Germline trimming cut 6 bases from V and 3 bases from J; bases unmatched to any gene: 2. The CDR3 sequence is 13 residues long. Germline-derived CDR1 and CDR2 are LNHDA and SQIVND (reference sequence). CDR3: CASSRDREETQYF. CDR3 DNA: TGTGCCAGTAGCAGGGACAGGGAAGAGACCCAGTACTTC.

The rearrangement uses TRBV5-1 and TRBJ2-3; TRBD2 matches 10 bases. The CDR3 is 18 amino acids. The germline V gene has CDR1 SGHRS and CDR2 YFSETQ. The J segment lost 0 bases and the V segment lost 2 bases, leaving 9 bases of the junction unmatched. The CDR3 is CASSFLPTSGESTDTQYF. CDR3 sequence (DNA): TGCGCCAGCAGCTTTTTGCCCACTAGCGGGGAAAGCACAGATACGCAGTATTTT.

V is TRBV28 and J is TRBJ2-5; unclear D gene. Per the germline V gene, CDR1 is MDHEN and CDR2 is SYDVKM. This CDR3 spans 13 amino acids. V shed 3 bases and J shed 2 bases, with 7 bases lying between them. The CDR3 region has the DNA TGTGCCAGCAGTTTGGGCAGACAAGAGACCCAGTACTTC. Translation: CASSLGRQETQYF.

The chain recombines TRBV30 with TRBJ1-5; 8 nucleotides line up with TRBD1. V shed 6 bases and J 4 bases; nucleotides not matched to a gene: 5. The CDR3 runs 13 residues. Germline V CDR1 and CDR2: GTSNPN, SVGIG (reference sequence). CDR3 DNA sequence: TGTGCCTGCAACGGACAGGGTAATCAGCCCCAGCATTTT. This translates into CACNGQGNQPQHF.

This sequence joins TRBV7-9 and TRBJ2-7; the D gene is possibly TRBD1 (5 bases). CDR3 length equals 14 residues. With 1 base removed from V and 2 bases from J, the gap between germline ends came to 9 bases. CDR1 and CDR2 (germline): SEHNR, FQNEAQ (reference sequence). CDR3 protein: CASSLGGRTYEQYF. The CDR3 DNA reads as TGTGCCAGCAGCTTAGGGGGCAGAACCTACGAGCAGTACTTC.

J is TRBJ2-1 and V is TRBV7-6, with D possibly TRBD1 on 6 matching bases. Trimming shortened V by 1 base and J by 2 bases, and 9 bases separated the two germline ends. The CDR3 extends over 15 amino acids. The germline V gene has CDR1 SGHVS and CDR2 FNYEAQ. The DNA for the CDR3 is TGTGCCAGCAGCTTAGATGGACAGACCTACAATGAGCAGTTCTTC. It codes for CASSLDGQTYNEQFF. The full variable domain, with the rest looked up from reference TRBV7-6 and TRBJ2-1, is GAGVSQSPRYKVTKRGQDVALRCDPISGHVSLYWYRQALGQGPEFLTYFNYEAQQDKSGLPNDRFSAERPEGSISTLTIQRTEQRDSAMYRCASSLDGQTYNEQFFGPGTRLTVL.

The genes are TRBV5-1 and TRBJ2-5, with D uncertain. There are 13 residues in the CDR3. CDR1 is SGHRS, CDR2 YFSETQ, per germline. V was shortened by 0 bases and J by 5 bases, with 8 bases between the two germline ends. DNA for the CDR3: TGCGCCAGCAGCTTGGGTGGCGGTGAGACCCAGTACTTC. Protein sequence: CASSLGGGETQYF.

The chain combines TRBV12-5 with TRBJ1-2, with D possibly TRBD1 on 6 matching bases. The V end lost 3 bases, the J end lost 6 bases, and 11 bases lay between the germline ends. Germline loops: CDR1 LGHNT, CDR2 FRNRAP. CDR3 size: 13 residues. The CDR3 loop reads CASGFGGWNGYTF. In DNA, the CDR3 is TGTGCTAGTGGTTTTGGGGGCTGGAATGGCTACACCTTC.

This CDR3 reads CASSSDYPGRGNNEQFF. The CDR3 DNA sequence: TGTGCCAGCTCATCAGATTACCCGGGGAGGGGAAACAATGAGCAGTTCTTC. The chain joins TRBV18 to TRBJ2-1, with TRBD2 matching over 7 bases. Germline trimming cut 5 bases from V and 5 bases from J; bases unmatched to any gene: 15. The CDR3 is 17 amino acids. Germline lookup yields CDR1 KGHSH and CDR2 LQKENI.

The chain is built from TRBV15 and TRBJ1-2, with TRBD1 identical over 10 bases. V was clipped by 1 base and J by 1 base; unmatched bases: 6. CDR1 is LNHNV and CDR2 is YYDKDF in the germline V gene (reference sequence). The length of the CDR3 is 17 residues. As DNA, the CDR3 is TGTGCCACCAGCAGAGCTGCAGACAGGGGGCTTAACTATGGCTACACCTTC. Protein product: CATSRAADRGLNYGYTF. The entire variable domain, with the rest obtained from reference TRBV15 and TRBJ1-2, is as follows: DAMVIQNPRYQVTQFGKPVTLSCSQTLNHNVMYWYQQKSSQAPKLLFHYYDKDFNNEADTPDNFQSRRPNTSFCFLDIRSPGLGDTAMYLCATSRAADRGLNYGYTFGSGTRLTVV.

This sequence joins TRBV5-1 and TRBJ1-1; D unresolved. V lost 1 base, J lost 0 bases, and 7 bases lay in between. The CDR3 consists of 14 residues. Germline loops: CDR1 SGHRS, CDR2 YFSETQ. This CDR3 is CASSLSPVNTEAFF. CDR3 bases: TGCGCCAGCAGCTTGTCTCCAGTGAACACTGAAGCTTTCTTT.

CDR3 region: CAISEMDRVETQYF. As DNA, the CDR3 is TGTGCCATCAGTGAGATGGACAGGGTGGAGACCCAGTACTTC. V usage is TRBV10-3 and J usage is TRBJ2-5, with 8 bases fitting TRBD1. Germline trimming cut 2 bases from V and 5 bases from J; bases unmatched to any gene: 4. The CDR3 runs 14 residues. The germline V gene has CDR1 ENHRY and CDR2 SYGVKD.

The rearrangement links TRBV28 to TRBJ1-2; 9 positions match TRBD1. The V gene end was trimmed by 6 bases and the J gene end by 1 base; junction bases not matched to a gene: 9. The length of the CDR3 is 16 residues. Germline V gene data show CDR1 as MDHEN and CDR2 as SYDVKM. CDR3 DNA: TGTGCCAGCAGGGGGGGCCGGGGACAGGGTAACTATGGCTACACCTTC. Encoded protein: CASRGGRGQGNYGYTF.

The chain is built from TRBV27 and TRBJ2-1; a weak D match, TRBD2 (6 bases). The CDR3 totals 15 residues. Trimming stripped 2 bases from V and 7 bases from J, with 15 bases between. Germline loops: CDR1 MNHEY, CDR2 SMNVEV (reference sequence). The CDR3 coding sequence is TGTGCCAGCAGTTTAGGCGCAGATGGGGGGAATGAGCAGTTCTTC. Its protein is CASSLGADGGNEQFF.

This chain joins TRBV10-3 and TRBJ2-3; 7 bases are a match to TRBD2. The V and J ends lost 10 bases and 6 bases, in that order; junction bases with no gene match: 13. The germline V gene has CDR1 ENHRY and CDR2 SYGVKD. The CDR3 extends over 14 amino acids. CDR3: CATMTVGGADTQYF. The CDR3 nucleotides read TGTGCCACCATGACCGTGGGAGGGGCGGATACGCAGTATTTT.